This TCR beta chain is from a study of human T cells and chemical hapten exposure (dated by TCRdb to about 2021). Study-level background: For sensitization, 2% DPC in acetone was applied to a 2 cm by 2 cm area of upper inner arm skin. Weekly therapeutic DPC doses were additionally applied to the scalp of patients throughout the approximately 24-week study period. Patch tests used Finn chambers with 0.01% DPC on the upper back, scored after 6 days by International Contact Dermatitis Research Group standards. The patient cohort, mostly female, included alopecia areata with under or over 50% scalp involvement, alopecia totalis and alopecia universalis. Libraries were combined into a pool for sequencing, and differences in TCR yield between samples came mainly from small differences in library volumes within the pool. In alopecia patients, the study followed how the peripheral blood TCR repertoire changed in vivo over primary and secondary sensitization to diphenylcyclopropenone (DPC), a hapten. Blood was sampled from patients pre-sensitization (week 0) and at 2, 6 and about 24 weeks after DPC sensitization. For TCR sequencing, blood came from 25 to 35 alopecia patients at anywhere from one to four time points (pre-sensitization, 2, 6 and 24 weeks).

What the study reported, not specific to this receptor: Because all patients had alopecia, a presumed autoimmune disease, the immune response of the patients might differ from that of healthy individuals. Patch test score was positively correlated with the number of PT1 expanded TCRs, with significance at thresholds 8, 16 and 32 but not at 4. Significantly more large CDR3 similarity clusters were formed by expanded TCRs than by pre-sensitization or healthy control sets, consistent with antigen-driven responses. The number of TCRs above 1 in 1000 frequency did not change with DPC sensitization; there was no evidence of global repertoire structure alterations. After repeated subsampling, changes were observed in the strength of the expansion versus patch-test correlation and in the threshold at which the correlation became significant.

At least ten counts were recorded for this clonotype. The antigen it binds to is not known. Per-base qualities were not stored, and no clone one base away is much larger. Receptor libraries were prepared by RACE. The data were produced on a NextSeq 500. Library preparation attached unique molecular identifiers to individual cDNA molecules for quantitative, reproducible TCR counting. Each blood RNA sample was used to sequence both TCR alpha and TCR beta chains. Turning to the authors' computational methods: Samples had a median of approximately 96,000 TCRs, with a range from roughly 20,000 to 700,000. The Decombinator software suite was used to annotate the V, J and CDR3 of the TCR reads. Every sample was subsampled to the same number of TCRs (28,000) for the PS versus PT1 abundance plots. Expanded TCRs were defined as absent before sensitization and observed at least eight times at the 2-week time point. TCRdb redid the processing of the public reads, applying fastp at Q25 and MiXCR, and retained in-frame beta chains. Records with the same CDR3 protein are collapsed into one entry carrying the most frequent genes and DNA. For this entry, the V and J calls and clone size follow TCRdb and not the study's own pipeline. The table for this sample lists around 71,000 distinct CDR3 sequences; approximately 9.4% of them were counted only once. The ten largest clones add up to 2.5% to 4% of the sample.

This sample's time point label indicates: patch test 1, 2 weeks after DPC sensitization. In the paper's terms, the treatment or condition label means: therapeutic diphenylcyclopropenone sensitization with weekly scalp DPC. Blood at each patch-test visit was drawn before the patch test was applied. Patients were considered eligible if aged 18 to 70, diagnosed with alopecia and deemed suitable for DPC therapy, and patients were excluded if pregnant. Total RNA was isolated from unfractionated whole blood collected in Tempus Blood RNA tubes. The germline V gene provides CDR1 MGHRA and CDR2 YSYEKL. The CDR3 contains 16 residues, cysteine and phenylalanine counted. The CDR3 DNA has 48 bases and is translated from base 1. Unmatched junction bases come to 8, with V trimmed by 0 bases and J by 4 bases.

The TCR originated in a woman in her thirties or forties with alopecia areata. Some clones in this sample may be carry-over from other donors' samples. This material consisted of whole blood, taken in connection with sensitization to the hapten diphenylcyclopropenone (DPC). The sequence joins TRBV4-1 to TRBJ2-5; 7 bases in the middle match TRBD1. Here is the DNA: TGCGCCAGCAGCCAAGAAGGGCGGACAGGCCTAGAGACCCAGTACTTC. The translation is CASSQEGRTGLETQYF.